A single sample is the source of the 15 T cell receptor beta chains below, sequenced in a study of T-cell reconstitution after alpha-beta-depleted transplantation in children. Library preparation (for TCRbeta) was performed with unique molecular identifiers. Via MiXCR, TCRdb re-called the PCR reads, giving one row per CDR3 protein. The repertoire holds roughly 500,000 distinct CDR3 sequences, 30% to 35% seen once, with approximately 2.3% in the top ten. The specimen was PBMCs from the stem cell graft donor, collected from the stem cell graft. The receptors come from a human donor who donated a stem cell graft to a child with aplastic anemia.

CDR3: CSARTRDRGYNEQFF. The CDR3 DNA is TGCAGTGCTAGGACACGGGATAGGGGTTACAATGAGCAGTTCTTC. This chain uses TRBV20-1 with TRBJ2-1; D possibly uses TRBD1 or TRBD2 (5 bases each). The germline V gene has CDR1 DFQATT and CDR2 SNEGSKA (reference sequence). The V gene lost 3 bases and the J gene lost 4 bases, with 16 bases spanning the gap. The CDR3 is made up of 15 amino acids.

This sequence joins TRBV12-3 or TRBV12-4 and TRBJ2-5; 9 nucleotides line up with TRBD2. The CDR3 runs to 16 residues. V lost 7 bases, J lost 2 bases, and 11 bases stayed unmatched. The CDR3 loop is CASKTRAGGPQETQYF. CDR3 DNA: TGTGCCAGCAAAACGCGGGCGGGAGGGCCTCAAGAGACCCAGTACTTC.

This chain uses TRBV7-9 with TRBJ2-5; TRBD1 aligns across 7 bases. Trimming removed 3 bases from V and 5 bases from J; junction bases left unmatched: 6. CDR1 and CDR2 (germline): SEHNR, FQNEAQ (reference sequence). This CDR3 comprises 14 residues. DNA of the CDR3: TGTGCCAGCAGCTTCCCGACAGGGTCGGAGACCCAGTACTTC. This translates into CASSFPTGSETQYF.

The rearrangement joins TRBV12-3 or TRBV12-4 to TRBJ2-7; tentative D call: TRBD1 (6 bases). The CDR3 loop spans 15 amino acids. V was pared by 6 bases and J by 3 bases, with 18 bases between. The CDR3 is CASSPPGQPFYEQYF. In nucleotides, the CDR3 is TGTGCCAGCAGCCCCCCCGGACAGCCTTTCTACGAGCAGTACTTC.

This clonotype was counted once. V gene TRBV18 combines with J gene TRBJ1-1, with 7 nucleotides matching TRBD1. The CDR3 spans 14 residues. The germline V gene has CDR1 KGHSH and CDR2 LQKENI. V shed 3 bases and J 5 bases; nucleotides not matched to a gene: 6. This CDR3 reads CASSPEVQGTEAFF. CDR3 coding DNA: TGTGCCAGCTCACCGGAAGTACAGGGGACTGAAGCTTTCTTT.

The chain carries TRBV11-1 and TRBJ1-2; unclear D gene. CDR3 length: 18 amino acids. Trimming left V 6 bases short and J 1 base short, with 24 bases between. Germline loops: CDR1 SGHAT, CDR2 FQDESV (reference sequence). The CDR3 bases are TGTGCCAGCAGTCCCGCCGACCGTACCAAATCCAATAACTATGGCTACACCTTC. It codes for CASSPADRTKSNNYGYTF.

The chain joins TRBV18 to TRBJ2-7; 8 nucleotides align to TRBD2. This CDR3 is 16 amino acids long. V dropped 3 bases and J dropped 0; count of bases not matched to a gene: 7. Looked up from germline, CDR1 is KGHSH and CDR2 is LQKENI. CDR3 loop: CASSPPGLVSSYEQYF. The CDR3 bases are TGTGCCAGCTCACCCCCGGGACTAGTGAGCTCCTACGAGCAGTACTTC.

This clonotype was seen more than once but under ten times. The rearrangement uses TRBV12-3 or TRBV12-4 and TRBJ1-1, with D unclear. V was pared by 7 bases and J by 0 bases, with 9 bases between. The CDR3 is 13 amino acids. Here the CDR3 DNA reads TGTGCCAGCAACGGGGAACTGAACACTGAAGCTTTCTTT. This codes for CASNGELNTEAFF.

The V gene is TRBV6-5, the J gene TRBJ2-6, with D uncertain. CDR1 MNHEY and CDR2 SVGAGI come from the germline V gene. The CDR3 sequence is 16 residues long. The germline V and J ends were trimmed by 0 bases and 3 bases, with 9 bases remaining between them. CDR3 residues: CASSYSMLVGANVLTF. The CDR3 bases are TGTGCCAGCAGTTACTCTATGCTGGTTGGGGCCAACGTCCTGACTTTC.

This clonotype has more than one count but fewer than ten. J is TRBJ1-5 and V is TRBV6-2 or TRBV6-3; D ambiguous. CDR3 length equals 15 residues. Germline CDR1 and CDR2: MNHEY and SVGEGT. V dropped 5 bases and J dropped 4 bases, with 15 bases sitting between them. The CDR3 loop reads CASSPSLGKNQPQHF. CDR3 DNA sequence: TGTGCCAGCAGTCCGTCCTTGGGGAAGAATCAGCCCCAGCATTTT.

The rearrangement links TRBV19 to TRBJ2-7, with 8 bases fitting TRBD2. There are 15 residues in the CDR3. Germline assignment: CDR1 LNHDA and CDR2 SQIVND (reference sequence). V lost 2 bases, J lost 2 bases, and 5 bases stayed unmatched. This CDR3 reads CASSISLAGAYEQYV. The CDR3 DNA reads as TGTGCCAGTAGTATAAGTCTAGCGGGCGCCTACGAGCAGTACGTC.

This clonotype was seen a handful of times. The chain uses TRBV29-1 and TRBJ2-1; TRBD2 might be the D (5 bases). V lost 3 bases and J lost 3, with 6 bases in between. Germline V gene lookup returns CDR1 SQVTM and CDR2 ANQGSEA. This CDR3 spans 12 amino acids. CDR3 protein: CSVDEGYNEQFF. The CDR3, as DNA: TGCAGCGTTGACGAGGGCTACAATGAGCAGTTCTTC.

In this sample, this clonotype turned up a few times. CDR3 residues: CSARGDRPYEQYV. The CDR3 DNA sequence: TGCAGTGCTAGAGGGGACAGGCCCTACGAGCAGTACGTC. The chain couples TRBV20-1 to TRBJ2-7; 8 bases agree with TRBD1. Germline loops: CDR1 DFQATT, CDR2 SNEGSKA (reference sequence). With V trimmed by 1 base and J by 2 bases, 1 base remained unmatched. The CDR3 extends over 13 amino acids.

CDR3 residues: CACPTAQDHTDTQYF. CDR3 bases: TGTGCCTGCCCGACCGCGCAGGACCACACAGATACGCAGTATTTT. The chain combines TRBV30 with TRBJ2-3; no clear D. This CDR3 comprises 15 residues. Germline CDR1 is GTSNPN and CDR2 is SVGIG (reference sequence). Trimming pared 6 bases from V and 2 bases from J, leaving 18 bases between.

This chain joins TRBV28 and TRBJ2-7; 8 nucleotides line up with TRBD2. This CDR3 has 15 residues. V was pared by 6 bases and J by 0 bases, with 7 bases of the junction left unmatched. Germline assignment: CDR1 MDHEN and CDR2 SYDVKM. This CDR3 is CASSPAGVTSYEQYF. CDR3 nucleotide sequence: TGTGCCAGCAGCCCAGCGGGGGTGACCTCCTACGAGCAGTACTTC.